These T cell receptor beta chains were read from a single sample in a study of T cell repertoires in cytomegalovirus infection. TCRdb analysed the reads with MiXCR anew, one entry per CDR3 protein. The sample holds a few hundred thousand distinct CDR3 sequences, roughly 25% seen once. The antigens of these receptors remain unknown. Sequencing used cultured PBMCs, obtained from culture after CMV antigen stimulation. The receptors were sampled from a human donor in good health (CMV status not recorded). Some clones in this sample may be carry-over from other donors' samples. The CDR3 runs from the conserved cysteine through the conserved F or W.

>TRBV7-2|TRBJ2-3
CASAPTSTDTQYF
>TRBV7-7|TRBJ2-7
CANDRSTYEQYF
>TRBV29-1|TRBJ1-2
CSVVARSYGYTF
>TRBV11-3|TRBJ2-1
CASSLVWQEVGEQFF
>TRBV9|TRBJ1-2
CASTQGASDYGYTF
>TRBV7-2|TRBJ1-4
CASSWGGREKLFF
>TRBV20-1|TRBJ2-1
CSARDSGPAARSYNEQFF
>TRBV6-6|TRBJ1-1
CASSYSAGGRSAEAFF
>TRBV7-2|TRBJ1-6
CASSFRPTGAYNSPLHF
>TRBV20-1|TRBJ2-5
CSARSGLAEAGTQYF
>TRBV10-2|TRBJ1-2
CASSHTGDYGYTF
>TRBV7-9|TRBJ2-3
CASSSGLALLTDTQYF
>TRBV2|TRBJ1-1
CASSELRTGEAFF
>TRBV7-8|TRBJ1-3
CASSLYGRDTGNTIYF
>TRBV7-2|TRBJ1-1
CASSQYPVDRMNTEAFF
>TRBV27|TRBJ2-3
CASSLGARHTDTQYF
>TRBV7-2|TRBJ2-1
CASSLMEGRFF
>TRBV10-3|TRBJ2-1
CAVSGEISYNEQFF
>TRBV7-8|TRBJ2-3
CASRRLAEFTDTQYF
>TRBV9|TRBJ1-5
CASSVNYNRDQNSNQPQHF
>TRBV24-1|TRBJ2-1
CATSDLGDNSYNEQFF
>TRBV15|TRBJ1-3
CATRQGGPISGNTIYF
>TRBV2|TRBJ1-1
CASKRTGNTEAFF
>TRBV6-2/TRBV6-3|TRBJ2-5
CASSYSTDRGRDF
>TRBV11-3|TRBJ2-5
CASSLDLVEETQYF